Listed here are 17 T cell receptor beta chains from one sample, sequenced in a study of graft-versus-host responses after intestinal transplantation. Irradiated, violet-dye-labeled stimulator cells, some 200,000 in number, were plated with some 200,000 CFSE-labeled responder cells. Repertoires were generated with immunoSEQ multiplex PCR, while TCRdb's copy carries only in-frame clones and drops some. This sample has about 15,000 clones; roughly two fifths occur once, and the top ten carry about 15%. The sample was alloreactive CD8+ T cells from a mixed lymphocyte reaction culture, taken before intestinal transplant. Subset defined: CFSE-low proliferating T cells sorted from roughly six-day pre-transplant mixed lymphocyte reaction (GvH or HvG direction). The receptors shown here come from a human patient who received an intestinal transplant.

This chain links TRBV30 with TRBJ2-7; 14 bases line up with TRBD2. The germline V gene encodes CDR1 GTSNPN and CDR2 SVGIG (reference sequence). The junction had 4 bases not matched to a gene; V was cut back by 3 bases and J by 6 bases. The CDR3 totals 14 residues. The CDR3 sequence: CAWSYGTSGSEQYF. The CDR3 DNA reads TGTGCCTGGAGCTACGGGACTAGCGGGAGCGAGCAGTACTTC.

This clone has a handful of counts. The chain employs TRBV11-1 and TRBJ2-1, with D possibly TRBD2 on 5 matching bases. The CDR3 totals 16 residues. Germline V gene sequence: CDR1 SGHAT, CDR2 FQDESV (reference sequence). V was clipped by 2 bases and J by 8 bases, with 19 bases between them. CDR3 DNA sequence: TGTGCCAGCAGCTTATCGTGGGCTAGCCCCCTGCATGAGCAGTTCTTC. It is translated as CASSLSWASPLHEQFF.

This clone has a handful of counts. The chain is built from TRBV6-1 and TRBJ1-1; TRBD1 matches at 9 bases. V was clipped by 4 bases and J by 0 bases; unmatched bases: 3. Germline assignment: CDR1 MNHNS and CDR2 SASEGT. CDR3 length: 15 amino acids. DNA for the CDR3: TGTGCCAGCAGTGTAGACAGGGGGATGAACACTGAAGCTTTCTTT. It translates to CASSVDRGMNTEAFF.

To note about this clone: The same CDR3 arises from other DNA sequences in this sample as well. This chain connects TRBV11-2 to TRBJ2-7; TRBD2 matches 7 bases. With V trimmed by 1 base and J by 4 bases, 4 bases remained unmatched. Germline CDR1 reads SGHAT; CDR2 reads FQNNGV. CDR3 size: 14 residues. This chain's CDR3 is CASSLGGGGYEQYF. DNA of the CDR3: TGTGCCAGCAGCTTAGGCGGGGGAGGGTACGAGCAGTACTTC.

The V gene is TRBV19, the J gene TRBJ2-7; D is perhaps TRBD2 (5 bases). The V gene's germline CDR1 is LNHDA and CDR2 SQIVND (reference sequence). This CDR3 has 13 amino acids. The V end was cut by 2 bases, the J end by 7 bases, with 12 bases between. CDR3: CASSIFSTGEQYF. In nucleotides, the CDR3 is TGTGCCAGTAGTATATTCTCAACGGGGGAGCAGTACTTC. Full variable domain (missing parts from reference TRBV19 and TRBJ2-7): DGGITQSPKYLFRKEGQNVTLSCEQNLNHDAMYWYRQDPGQGLRLIYYSQIVNDFQKGDIAEGYSVSREKKESFPLTVTSAQKNPTAFYLCASSIFSTGEQYFGPGTRLTVT.

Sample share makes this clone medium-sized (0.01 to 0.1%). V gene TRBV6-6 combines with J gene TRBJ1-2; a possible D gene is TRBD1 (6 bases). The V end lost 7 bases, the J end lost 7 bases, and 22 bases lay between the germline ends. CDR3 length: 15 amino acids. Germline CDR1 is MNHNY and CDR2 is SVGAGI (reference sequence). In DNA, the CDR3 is TGTGCCAGCAACCACGAATGGGGGCAGTGGGGTGGCTACACCTTC. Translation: CASNHEWGQWGGYTF.

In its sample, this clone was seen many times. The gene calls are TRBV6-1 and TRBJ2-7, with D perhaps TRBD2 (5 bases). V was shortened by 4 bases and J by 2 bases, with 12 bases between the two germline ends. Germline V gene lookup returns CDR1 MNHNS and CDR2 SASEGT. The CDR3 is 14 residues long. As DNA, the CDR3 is TGTGCCAGCAGTGCCCGGACGGGAACCTACGAGCAGTACTTC. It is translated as CASSARTGTYEQYF.

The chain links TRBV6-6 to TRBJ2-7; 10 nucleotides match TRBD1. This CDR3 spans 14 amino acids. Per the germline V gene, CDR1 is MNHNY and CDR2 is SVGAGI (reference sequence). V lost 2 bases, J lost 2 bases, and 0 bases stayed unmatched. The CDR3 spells CASSYGQGAYEQYF. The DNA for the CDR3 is TGTGCCAGCAGTTACGGACAGGGGGCCTACGAGCAGTACTTC.

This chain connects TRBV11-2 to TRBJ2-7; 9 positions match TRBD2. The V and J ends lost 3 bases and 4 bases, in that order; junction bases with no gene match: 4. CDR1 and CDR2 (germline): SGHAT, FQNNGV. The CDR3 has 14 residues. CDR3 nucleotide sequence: TGTGCCAGCAGCTTCGGGGCGGGGGGGTACGAGCAGTACTTC. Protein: CASSFGAGGYEQYF.

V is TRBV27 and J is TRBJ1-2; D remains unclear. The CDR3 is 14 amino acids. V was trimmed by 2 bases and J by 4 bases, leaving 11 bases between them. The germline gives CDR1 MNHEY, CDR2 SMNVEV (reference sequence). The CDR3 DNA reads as TGTGCCAGCAGTTTAGCGGGTATCGGCTATGGCTACACCTTC. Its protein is CASSLAGIGYGYTF.

The DNA for the CDR3 is TGTGCCAGCAGTGATCCCCCGTCAGGGATGGATGAGCAGTTCTTC. This encodes CASSDPPSGMDEQFF. This chain links TRBV6-1 with TRBJ2-1, with a weak D call TRBD1 (5 bases). CDR3 length: 15 residues. Deletions cut 3 bases from V and 8 bases from J, with 17 bases between. CDR1 MNHNS and CDR2 SASEGT come from the germline V gene.

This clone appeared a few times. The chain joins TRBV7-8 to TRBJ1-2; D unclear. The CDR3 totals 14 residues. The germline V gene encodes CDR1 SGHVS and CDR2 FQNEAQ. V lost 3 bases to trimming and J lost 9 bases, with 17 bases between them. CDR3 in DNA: TGTGCCAGCAGCTTGGGTTCTGATGGAGATAGCTACACCTTC. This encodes CASSLGSDGDSYTF.

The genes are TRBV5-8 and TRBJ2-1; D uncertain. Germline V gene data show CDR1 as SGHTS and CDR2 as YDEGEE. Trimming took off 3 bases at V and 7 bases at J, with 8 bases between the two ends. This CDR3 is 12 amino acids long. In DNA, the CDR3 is TGTGCCAGCAGCTCACCAGTTAATGAGCAGTTCTTC. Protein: CASSSPVNEQFF.

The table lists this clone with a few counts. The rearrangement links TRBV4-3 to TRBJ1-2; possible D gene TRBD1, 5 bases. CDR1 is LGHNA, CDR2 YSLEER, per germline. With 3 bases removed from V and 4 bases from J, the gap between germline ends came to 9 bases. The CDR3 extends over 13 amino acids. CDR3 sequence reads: CASSQDTGYGYTF. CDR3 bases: TGCGCCAGCAGCCAGGATACAGGCTATGGCTACACCTTC.

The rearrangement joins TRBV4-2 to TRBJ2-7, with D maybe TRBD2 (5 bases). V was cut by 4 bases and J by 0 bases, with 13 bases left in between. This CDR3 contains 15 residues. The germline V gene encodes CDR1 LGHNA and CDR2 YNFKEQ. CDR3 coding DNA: TGTGCCAGCAGCCCCCGGGGTAGCCTCTCCTACGAGCAGTACTTC. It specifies CASSPRGSLSYEQYF.

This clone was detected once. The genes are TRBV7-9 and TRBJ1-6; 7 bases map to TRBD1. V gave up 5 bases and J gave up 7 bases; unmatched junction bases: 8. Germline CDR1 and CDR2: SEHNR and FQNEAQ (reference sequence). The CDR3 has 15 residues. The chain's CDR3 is CASSHSHRGNSPLHF. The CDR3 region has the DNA TGTGCCAGCAGCCACTCCCACAGGGGCAATTCACCCCTCCACTTT. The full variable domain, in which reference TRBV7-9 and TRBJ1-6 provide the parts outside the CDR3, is DTGVSQNPRHKITKRGQNVTFRCDPISEHNRLYWYRQTLGQGPEFLTYFQNEAQLEKSRLLSDRFSAERPKGSFSTLEIQRTEQGDSAMYLCASSHSHRGNSPLHFGNGTRLTVT.

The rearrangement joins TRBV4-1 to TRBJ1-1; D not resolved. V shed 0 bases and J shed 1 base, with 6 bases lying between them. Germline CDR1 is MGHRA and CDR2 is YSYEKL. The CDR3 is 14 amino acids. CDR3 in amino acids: CASSQDAGNTEAFF. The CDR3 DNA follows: TGCGCCAGCAGCCAAGACGCGGGGAACACTGAAGCTTTCTTT.